Sequencing of this T cell receptor beta chain was carried out in a study of CD8 T cells in ankylosing spondylitis. In making TCR beta libraries, quantitative 5'-RACE with molecular barcodes was used. TCRdb reprocessed the 5' RACE reads with MiXCR, giving one entry per CDR3 protein. The sample has about 160,000 distinct CDR3 sequences; 9.5% to 10% are singletons. The ends lost 3 bases at V and 4 bases at J; junction bases unmatched: 5. The CDR3 has 14 amino acids. Germline values: CDR1 DFQATT, CDR2 SNEGSKA (reference sequence). As regards this clonotype: What it binds is unknown.

Study findings and constraints: Ankylosing spondylitis blood appeared to carry a characteristic TCR beta motif of eight or nine highly homologous variants. Disease-linked clones bore a CD8+ phenotype and were relatively rare in peripheral blood. As reported, disease-linked clones showed significant enrichment in matched ankylosing spondylitis synovial fluid.

The rearrangement joins TRBV20-1 to TRBJ2-1; 8 bases map to TRBD2. This TCR came from a female donor with ankylosing spondylitis or in good health (not recorded which). Sequencing used blood, either unsorted or a sorted T cell fraction (not recorded which). DNA of the CDR3: TGCAGTGCTAGTTGGGTAGCGGGGTACAATGAGCAGTTCTTC. Encoded protein: CSASWVAGYNEQFF.